What follows is one T cell receptor beta chain and its context. Antigen: not known. This sample is drawn from a study of cytomegalovirus exposure and HLA in healthy donors. V was pared by 1 base and J by 5 bases, with 10 bases between. The CDR3 length is 14 residues. Germline V gene data show CDR1 as SGHRS and CDR2 as YFSETQ. The PCR had 60 Vbeta and 13 Jbeta primers. This table comes from immunoSEQ multiplex PCR, and its TCRdb copy is limited to in-frame clones, with some not included. This table holds tens of thousands of clones, roughly 9.1% found once. General study results and limits: Confirmation was obtained in vitro that three CMV-associated chains are specific for CMV antigens. In a later analysis, most CMV-associated TCR beta chains appeared HLA-restricted. Association of 16,951 TCR beta sequences with HLA alleles was found at 0.05 false discovery rate in a later analysis.

V usage is TRBV5-1 and J usage is TRBJ1-5; tentatively, D is TRBD1 (5 bases). This receptor was identified in a man between 60 and 70 years old in good health and CMV-seropositive. Sequencing was performed on PBMCs. CDR3 DNA sequence: TGCGCCAGCAGCTTGAATGGGGCCCATCAGCCCCAGCATTTT. Translation gives CASSLNGAHQPQHF.